What follows describes a single T cell receptor (beta chain). Its antigen remains unidentified. These data originate in a study of beta chain features in type 1 diabetes. Study-wide background: Investigators examined approximately 110,000,000 sorted cells across all samples. Findings and caveats of the study: Across patients, naive, central memory and Treg TCRB repertoires exhibited apparently greater similarity than was observed across healthy donors. Type 1 diabetes patients had VDJ junctions that carried fewer insertions and more deletions. Type 1 diabetes patients showed a moderate but significant shortening of TCRB CDR3s in all four CD4+ subsets.

The CDR3 has 15 amino acids. CDR1 SGHRS and CDR2 YFSETQ come from the germline V gene. V was clipped by 4 bases and J by 1 base, with 13 bases between them. Expressed TCRB transcripts were sequenced because the isolated RNA had all been reverse transcribed beforehand. Some clones are missing from TCRdb's copy, which holds only in-frame ones; the method was immunoSEQ multiplex PCR. The sample has roughly 450,000 clones, about 10% seen once. The receptor's source is a woman between 18 and 29 years old in good health. The material sequenced was naive CD4+ T cells from blood. The V and J genes are TRBV5-1 and TRBJ2-3; the D gene is possibly TRBD2 (6 bases). This chain's CDR3 is CASSPYTGGTDTQYF. The CDR3 DNA reads TGCGCCAGCAGCCCTTATACGGGGGGCACAGATACGCAGTATTTT.